This TCR beta chain was sequenced during a study of shared clonotypes between healthy human individuals. CDR1 is SGDLS, CDR2 YYNGEE, per germline. The ends lost 0 bases at V and 8 bases at J; junction bases unmatched: 7. This CDR3 is built from 15 residues. Investigators divided CD4+ cells into CD45RA+ naive and CD45RA-negative memory subsets. The test was conducted at deep level. The repertoire was sequenced with immunoSEQ multiplex PCR; TCRdb's copy has only in-frame clones and lacks some. Among 1,500,000 or so clones, more than 95% were seen once, and the ten largest hold approximately 1.2%. On this clone: What it binds is unknown.

Study-wide results and limits: Non-shared clonotypes were found to have lower generation probabilities than the clonotypes that were shared by all four of the sorted-subset donors.

Sequencing was performed on naive CD4+ T cells sorted from blood. As to subset: CD45RA+ positively selected. The sequence derives from a man younger than 45 in good health. The rearrangement uses TRBV9 and TRBJ1-1, with TRBD1 identical over 10 bases. CDR3 sequence (DNA): TGTGCCAGCAGCGTAGAAGTGACAGGGGGCTCAGAAGCTTTCTTT. Translation: CASSVEVTGGSEAFF.